These 23 T cell receptor beta chains originate from one sample sequenced in a study of sequential checkpoint blockade in melanoma. Treatment: randomized to nivolumab then ipilimumab (arm A) or the reverse (arm B). Assay: immunoSEQ multiplex PCR; the TCRdb copy retains only in-frame clones and omits some. The table shows 10,000 to 15,000 clones, with about 21% occurring only once. The sequencing used tumor tissue (inferred from file names), collected from a patient given nivolumab and ipilimumab in sequence. The receptors derive from a human donor with melanoma.

Sample share makes this clone large. J is TRBJ2-2 and V is TRBV15; TRBD1 agrees at 8 bases. Germline V gives CDR1 LNHNV, CDR2 YYDKDF (reference sequence). This CDR3 contains 17 residues. The V segment lost 0 bases and the J segment 7 bases; nucleotides outside the gene matches: 10. The CDR3 nucleotides read TGTGCCACCAGCAGAGACCGGGGCAGGGGGCAGGGCGGGGAGCTGTTTTTT. This translates into CATSRDRGRGQGGELFF.

This clone was seen a handful of times. This chain connects TRBV6-8 to TRBJ2-3; no definite D call. Trimming took off 4 bases at V and 4 bases at J, with 15 bases between the two ends. Germline V gene sequence: CDR1 MNHGY, CDR2 SAAAGT. The CDR3 runs 15 residues. In DNA, the CDR3 is TGTGCCAGCAGTTCCTATCGCCGCGGCCCAGATACGCAGTATTTT. Translated, it gives CASSSYRRGPDTQYF.

This rearrangement joins TRBV5-1 to TRBJ2-1; D unresolved. V shed 4 bases and J shed 0 bases, with 14 bases lying between them. This CDR3 is built from 16 residues. Germline CDR1 reads SGHRS; CDR2 reads YFSETQ. CDR3 in amino acids: CASSPIPQPSYNEQFF. CDR3 in DNA: TGCGCCAGCAGCCCCATACCACAACCCTCCTACAATGAGCAGTTCTTC.

This clone was found a few times. This rearrangement joins TRBV18 to TRBJ1-1; D is perhaps TRBD1 (5 bases). The length of the CDR3 is 18 residues. V dropped 4 bases and J dropped 0 bases, with 21 bases sitting between them. CDR1 and CDR2 (germline): KGHSH, LQKENI. CDR3 loop: CASSQGADRYILNTEAFF. The CDR3 coding sequence is TGTGCCAGCTCACAAGGCGCTGACAGATATATACTGAACACTGAAGCTTTCTTT.

This clone appeared a few times. This chain links TRBV6-8 with TRBJ2-4, with 10 bases lining up with TRBD2. The germline gives CDR1 MNHGY, CDR2 SAAAGT. The J segment lost 6 bases and the V segment lost 8 bases, leaving 4 bases of the junction unmatched. The CDR3 consists of 13 residues. The CDR3 protein is CASHPSGRNIQYF. Written as DNA, the CDR3 is TGTGCCAGCCATCCTAGCGGGAGAAACATTCAGTACTTC.

This clone was counted a few times. J is TRBJ2-5 and V is TRBV9, with 13 bases fitting TRBD2. V lost 2 bases and J lost 4; bases outside the gene matches: 2. Germline V gene sequence: CDR1 SGDLS, CDR2 YYNGEE. The CDR3 contains 15 residues. As DNA, the CDR3 is TGTGCCAGCAGCGTTACTAGCGGGAGGGCAGAGACCCAGTACTTC. This sequence encodes CASSVTSGRAETQYF.

V gene TRBV6-8 combines with J gene TRBJ1-1; D not resolved. V lost 1 base and J lost 3, with 6 bases in between. CDR3 length equals 13 residues. Germline V lookup: CDR1 MNHGY, CDR2 SAAAGT. The CDR3 DNA reads TGTGCCAGCAGTTACTTTGGTGACACTGAAGCTTTCTTT. It encodes CASSYFGDTEAFF.

The chain has TRBV18 and TRBJ1-1; perhaps TRBD1 as D (6 bases). The CDR3 contains 15 residues. V lost 1 base, J lost 9 bases, and 18 bases lay in between. Per the germline V gene, CDR1 is KGHSH and CDR2 is LQKENI. CDR3 residues: CASSPQGEVELKAFF. The CDR3 region has the DNA TGTGCCAGCTCACCACAGGGGGAAGTTGAATTAAAAGCTTTCTTT.

This clone was detected ten times or more. The rearrangement uses TRBV6-8 and TRBJ1-2; perhaps TRBD1 as D (6 bases). Trimming stripped 2 bases from V and 3 bases from J, with 7 bases between. From germline, CDR1 is MNHGY and CDR2 SAAAGT. The CDR3 spans 13 residues. CDR3 DNA sequence: TGTGCCAGCAGTTACCACAGGGACTATGGCTACACCTTC. It encodes CASSYHRDYGYTF.

The chain links TRBV15 to TRBJ1-3; D may be TRBD1 (5 bases). The V and J ends lost 2 bases and 5 bases respectively, with 10 bases between them. This CDR3 contains 14 residues. Germline CDR1 reads LNHNV; CDR2 reads YYDKDF (reference sequence). The CDR3 reads CATSRQGHRNTIYF. For the CDR3, the DNA is TGTGCCACCAGCAGACAGGGTCATAGAAACACCATATATTTT.

Only a few counts were recorded for this clone. Here the CDR3 reads CASSTVRDSLVGTGGYTF. The CDR3 DNA reads TGTGCCAGCAGCACCGTACGCGACAGCCTCGTAGGTACGGGCGGCTACACCTTC. The chain recombines TRBV11-3 with TRBJ1-2; D perhaps matches TRBD1 (5 bases). CDR1 is SGHNT and CDR2 is YENEEA in the germline V gene. Trimming removed 5 bases from V and 8 bases from J, with 30 bases in between. CDR3 size: 18 residues.

The rearrangement joins TRBV11-3 to TRBJ1-1; TRBD1 agrees at 11 bases. V lost 3 bases and J lost 5; bases outside the gene matches: 5. This CDR3 has 15 residues. CDR1 is SGHNT and CDR2 is YENEEA in the germline V gene. The CDR3: CASSLDRGHWTEAFF. The CDR3 DNA reads as TGTGCCAGCAGCTTGGACAGGGGGCATTGGACTGAAGCTTTCTTT.

This clone was found a few times. The read ends 1 residue early relative to the CDR3; the germline J gene fills the gap. J is TRBJ1-2 and V is TRBV10-3; D might be TRBD1 (5 bases). Trimming left V 0 bases short and J 6 bases short, with 14 bases between. The CDR3 covers 15 residues. Germline lookup yields CDR1 ENHRY and CDR2 SYGVKD. Incomplete CDR3 DNA: TGTGCCATCAGTGAGTCCTCATCGCCGGGGGATGGCTACACC. Translating gives CAISESSSPGDGYT. The complete CDR3 protein is CAISESSSPGDGYTF.

This clone appeared a few times. The chain links TRBV19 to TRBJ2-1; 7 bases line up with TRBD2. The CDR3 extends over 16 amino acids. The J segment lost 4 bases and the V segment lost 1 base, leaving 7 bases of the junction unmatched. The germline V gene encodes CDR1 LNHDA and CDR2 SQIVND (reference sequence). The CDR3 DNA follows: TGTGCCAGTAGTATAGGGGGGGGAGCGGGATACAATGAGCAGTTCTTC. Translated: CASSIGGGAGYNEQFF. Complete variable domain (other parts from reference TRBV19 and TRBJ2-1): DGGITQSPKYLFRKEGQNVTLSCEQNLNHDAMYWYRQDPGQGLRLIYYSQIVNDFQKGDIAEGYSVSREKKESFPLTVTSAQKNPTAFYLCASSIGGGAGYNEQFFGPGTRLTVL.

This clone was seen only a few times. V gene TRBV11-3 combines with J gene TRBJ2-7; 7 nucleotides align to TRBD2. The germline CDR1 and CDR2 sequences are SGHNT and YENEEA. The V gene end was trimmed by 3 bases and the J gene end by 0 bases; junction bases not matched to a gene: 2. The CDR3 totals 14 residues. CDR3 sequence (DNA): TGTGCCAGCAGCTTTGGGGACTACTCCTACGAGCAGTACTTC. It specifies CASSFGDYSYEQYF. The complete variable domain, with remaining parts taken from reference TRBV11-3 and TRBJ2-7, reads EAGVVQSPRYKIIEKKQPVAFWCNPISGHNTLYWYLQNLGQGPELLIRYENEEAVDDSQLPKDRFSAERLKGVDSTLKIQPAELGDSAVYLCASSFGDYSYEQYFGPGTRLTVT.

The chain is built from TRBV5-8 and TRBJ1-1; weak D call: TRBD1 (5 bases). The CDR3 is made up of 13 amino acids. The germline gives CDR1 SGHTS, CDR2 YDEGEE. Between the trimmed V and J ends, which lost 3 bases and 4 bases, there was a span of 10 bases. The CDR3 reads CASSYSGGTEAFF. The CDR3 nucleotides are TGTGCCAGCAGCTACTCCGGGGGCACTGAAGCTTTCTTT.

This chain connects TRBV5-1 to TRBJ2-3, with 12 positions matching TRBD2. V was pared by 4 bases and J by 3 bases, with 9 bases of the junction left unmatched. Germline CDR1 reads SGHRS; CDR2 reads YFSETQ. The CDR3 is 17 amino acids. The DNA for the CDR3 is TGCGCCAGCAGCCTCCCCCTAGCGGGAGGGGGTACAGATACGCAGTATTTT. Its protein product is CASSLPLAGGGTDTQYF.

This chain connects TRBV28 to TRBJ1-1, with D maybe TRBD1 (5 bases). The CDR3 runs to 14 residues. Trimming removed 3 bases from V and 5 bases from J, with 13 bases in between. Germline V lookup: CDR1 MDHEN, CDR2 SYDVKM. The CDR3 coding sequence is TGTGCCAGCAGTTTGGCAGGGCTGGGAACTGAAGCTTTCTTT. Its protein product is CASSLAGLGTEAFF.

This clone showed up just once. The V call is TRBV19, the J call TRBJ2-2, with D perhaps matching TRBD2 (7 bases). The CDR3 covers 16 residues. Trimming left V 4 bases short and J 4 bases short, with 16 bases between. The V gene's germline CDR1 is LNHDA and CDR2 SQIVND (reference sequence). CDR3 region: CASSSGGHLGTGELFF. CDR3 bases: TGTGCCAGTAGTAGCGGGGGACACCTCGGCACCGGGGAGCTGTTTTTT.

The chain combines TRBV19 with TRBJ2-7; D may be TRBD1 or TRBD2 (5 bases each). This CDR3 has 16 residues. Germline V gene data show CDR1 as LNHDA and CDR2 as SQIVND (reference sequence). With 3 bases removed from V and 5 bases from J, the gap between germline ends came to 20 bases. CDR3 sequence reads: CASSIKGRQSPHEQYF. The CDR3 nucleotides read TGTGCCAGTAGTATCAAGGGACGACAATCCCCGCACGAGCAGTACTTC.

The chain couples TRBV28 to TRBJ1-2; the D gene is possibly TRBD1 (5 bases). V was trimmed by 6 bases and J by 0 bases, leaving 17 bases between them. The CDR3 contains 16 residues. Germline V lookup: CDR1 MDHEN, CDR2 SYDVKM. The CDR3 DNA sequence: TGTGCCAGCAGCTTCATTGCGGGGGGGACTAACTATGGCTACACCTTC. Its translation: CASSFIAGGTNYGYTF.

The gene calls are TRBV23-1 and TRBJ2-1; 8 positions match TRBD2. TRBV23-1 is flagged as an ORF with uncertain function. CDR3 length: 14 residues. J gave up 10 bases and V 6 bases, and 11 bases lay outside the gene matches. Written as DNA, the CDR3 is TGCGCCAGCAGCCAAGGTGTGGCTAGCGGGGAGCAGTTCTTC. The encoded protein is CASSQGVASGEQFF.

This chain joins TRBV5-1 and TRBJ2-7; D may be TRBD1 (6 bases). Germline V gene lookup returns CDR1 SGHRS and CDR2 YFSETQ. The CDR3 runs to 16 residues. V shed 4 bases and J shed 3 bases, with 20 bases lying between them. Here the CDR3 DNA reads TGCGCCAGCAGCCCCGGCCACCGGGACACTATCTACGAGCAGTACTTC. This encodes CASSPGHRDTIYEQYF.